This T cell receptor beta chain stems from a study of control samples from healthy donors and cancer patients. Some clones are missing from TCRdb's copy, which holds only in-frame ones; the method was immunoSEQ multiplex PCR. The sample consists of tens of thousands of clones, approximately 96% of them appearing once. The CDR3 consists of 14 residues. V lost 5 bases, J lost 8 bases, and 11 bases stayed unmatched. The germline CDR1 and CDR2 sequences are SQVTM and ANQGSEA. Material for sequencing was blood. This chain connects TRBV29-1 to TRBJ2-1; 8 bases are a match to TRBD2. The receptor comes from a woman in her 30s in good health. The CDR3: CSVWTSWVGDEQFF. The DNA of the CDR3 is TGCAGCGTTTGGACTAGCTGGGTGGGGGATGAGCAGTTCTTC.